These T cell receptor beta chains were read from a single sample in a study of blood T cell repertoires in COVID-19. The repertoire was sequenced with immunoSEQ multiplex PCR; TCRdb's copy has only in-frame clones and lacks some. Of 60,000 to 85,000 clones listed, under 80% are singletons. The sequencing input was peripheral blood. These receptor sequences come from a human donor with acute or convalescent COVID-19. The donor label of this sample is uncertain. Both conserved end residues are trimmed from each CDR3. A clone size is listed for some rows: how often the clone was seen (once, few, many), or a class if it is expanded.

clone_size v_call cdr3_aa
few TRBV3-1/TRBV3-2 ASRPSGGTKNIQY
NA TRBV11-3 ASSPSSGEQF
NA TRBV5-8 ASSLRDPSYNEQF
NA TRBV19 ASSIRDRGLNTEAF
NA TRBV4-1 ASSQGTGDTEAF
few TRBV29-1 SVQGQGKDQPQH
few TRBV6-5 ASGTGWQY
once TRBV30 AWSKGVGNQPQH
many TRBV10-3 AITGDGNTIY
NA TRBV5-4 ASSSSGRGIGNEQF
NA TRBV5-1 ASSATEGSGYT
NA TRBV2 ASSSTGRETQY